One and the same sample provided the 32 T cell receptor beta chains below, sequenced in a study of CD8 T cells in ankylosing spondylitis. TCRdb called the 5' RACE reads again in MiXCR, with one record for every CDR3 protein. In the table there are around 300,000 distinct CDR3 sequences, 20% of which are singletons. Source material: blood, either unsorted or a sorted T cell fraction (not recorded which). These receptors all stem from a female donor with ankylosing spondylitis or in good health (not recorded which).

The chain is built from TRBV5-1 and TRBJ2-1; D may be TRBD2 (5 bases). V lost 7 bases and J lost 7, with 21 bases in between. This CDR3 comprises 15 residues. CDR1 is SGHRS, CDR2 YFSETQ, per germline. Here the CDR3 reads CASSTSGQAPNEQFF. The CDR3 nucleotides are TGCGCCAGCTCTACGAGCGGCCAAGCCCCTAATGAGCAGTTCTTC.

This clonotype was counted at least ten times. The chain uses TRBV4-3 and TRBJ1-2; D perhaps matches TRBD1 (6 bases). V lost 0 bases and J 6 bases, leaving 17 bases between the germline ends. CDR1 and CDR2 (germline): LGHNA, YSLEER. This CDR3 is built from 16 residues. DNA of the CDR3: TGCGCCAGCAGCCAAGAACAGACGGGGGCGGTGCATGGCTACACCTTC. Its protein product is CASSQEQTGAVHGYTF.

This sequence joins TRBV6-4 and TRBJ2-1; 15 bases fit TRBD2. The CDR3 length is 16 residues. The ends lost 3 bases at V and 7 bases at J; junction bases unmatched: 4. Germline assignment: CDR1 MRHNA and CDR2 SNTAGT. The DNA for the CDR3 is TGTGCCAGCAGTGAATCGGGACTAGCGGGAGGTAATGAGCAGTTCTTC. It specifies CASSESGLAGGNEQFF.

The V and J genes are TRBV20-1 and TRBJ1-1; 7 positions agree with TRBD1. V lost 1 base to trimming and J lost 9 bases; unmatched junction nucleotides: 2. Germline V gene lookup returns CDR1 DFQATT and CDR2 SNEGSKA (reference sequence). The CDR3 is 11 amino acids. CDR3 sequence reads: CSARGQGQAFF. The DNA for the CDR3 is TGCAGTGCTAGAGGACAGGGCCAAGCTTTCTTT.

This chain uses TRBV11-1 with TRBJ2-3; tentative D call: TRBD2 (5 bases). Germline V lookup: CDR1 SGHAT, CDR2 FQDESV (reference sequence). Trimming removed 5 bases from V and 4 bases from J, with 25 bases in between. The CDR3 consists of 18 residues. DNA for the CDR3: TGTGCCAGCAGCCCCAGATGGTCTAGCCGCCAAGATGCAGATACGCAGTATTTT. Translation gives CASSPRWSSRQDADTQYF.

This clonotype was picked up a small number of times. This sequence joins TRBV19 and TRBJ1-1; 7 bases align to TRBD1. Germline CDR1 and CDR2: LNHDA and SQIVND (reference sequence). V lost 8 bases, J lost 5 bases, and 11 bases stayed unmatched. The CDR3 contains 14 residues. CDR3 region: CASGIQTGRTEAFF. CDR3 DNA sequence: TGTGCCAGTGGGATACAGACAGGGCGGACTGAAGCTTTCTTT.

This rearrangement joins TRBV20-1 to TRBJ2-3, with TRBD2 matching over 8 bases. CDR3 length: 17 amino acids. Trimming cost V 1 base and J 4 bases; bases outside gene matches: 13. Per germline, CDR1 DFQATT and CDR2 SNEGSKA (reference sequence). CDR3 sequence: CSARGSLSAGAPDTQYF. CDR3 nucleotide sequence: TGCAGTGCTAGAGGGAGCCTATCAGCGGGAGCCCCAGATACGCAGTATTTT.

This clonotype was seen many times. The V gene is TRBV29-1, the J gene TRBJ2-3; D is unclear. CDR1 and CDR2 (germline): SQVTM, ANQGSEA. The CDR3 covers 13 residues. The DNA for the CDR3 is TGCGCCTTAGTGGAGCACGGCACAGATACGCAGTATTTT. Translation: CALVEHGTDTQYF.

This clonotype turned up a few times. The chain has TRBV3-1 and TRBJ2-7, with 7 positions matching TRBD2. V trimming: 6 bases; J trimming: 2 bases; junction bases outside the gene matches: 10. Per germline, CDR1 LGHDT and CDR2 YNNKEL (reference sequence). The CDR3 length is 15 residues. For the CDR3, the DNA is TGTGCCAGCAGTGCGTTGAGGGAGGGCCCCTACGAGCAGTACTTC. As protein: CASSALREGPYEQYF.

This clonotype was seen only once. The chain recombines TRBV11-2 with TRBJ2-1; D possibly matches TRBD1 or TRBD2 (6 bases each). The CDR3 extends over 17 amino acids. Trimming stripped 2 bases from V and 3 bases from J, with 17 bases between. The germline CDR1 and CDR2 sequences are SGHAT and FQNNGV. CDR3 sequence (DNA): TGTGCCAGCAGCTTAACTGGAGGGGGAGTAAGCTACAATGAGCAGTTCTTC. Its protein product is CASSLTGGGVSYNEQFF.

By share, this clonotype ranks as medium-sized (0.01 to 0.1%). CDR3 coding DNA: TGCAGTGCTAGAGATCGCACAGTGGAAAGAACCATATATTTT. Translation: CSARDRTVERTIYF. This chain joins TRBV20-1 and TRBJ1-3; D remains unclear. The CDR3 sequence is 14 residues long. V dropped 0 bases and J dropped 10 bases, with 16 bases sitting between them. Germline CDR1 DFQATT, CDR2 SNEGSKA (reference sequence).

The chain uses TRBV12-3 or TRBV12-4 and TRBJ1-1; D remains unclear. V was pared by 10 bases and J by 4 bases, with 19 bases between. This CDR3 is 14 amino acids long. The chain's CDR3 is CAKGRRSGSTEAFF. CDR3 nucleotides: TGTGCCAAAGGACGTCGGTCGGGTTCCACTGAAGCTTTCTTT.

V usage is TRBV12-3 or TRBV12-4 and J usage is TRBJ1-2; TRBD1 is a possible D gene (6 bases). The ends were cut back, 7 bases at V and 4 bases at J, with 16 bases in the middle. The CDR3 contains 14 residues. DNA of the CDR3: TGTGCCAGCACCCCTGTGGGGACACCCTATGGCTACACCTTC. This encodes CASTPVGTPYGYTF.

CDR3 in DNA: TGTGCCAGCAGCTTACTACAGGGAGGCTACGAGCAGTACTTC. Protein product: CASSLLQGGYEQYF. V and J are TRBV7-8 and TRBJ2-7; the D gene could be TRBD1 or TRBD2 (6 bases each). CDR3 length equals 14 residues. Per the germline V gene, CDR1 is SGHVS and CDR2 is FQNEAQ. V was cut by 2 bases and J by 3 bases, with 11 bases left in between.

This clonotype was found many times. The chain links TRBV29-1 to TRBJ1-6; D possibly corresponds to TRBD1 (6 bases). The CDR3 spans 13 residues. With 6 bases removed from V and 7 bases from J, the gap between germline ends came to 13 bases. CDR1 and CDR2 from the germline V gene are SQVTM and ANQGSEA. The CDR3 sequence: CSVRGNSNSPLHF. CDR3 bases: TGCAGCGTCAGGGGAAATAGCAATTCACCCCTCCACTTT.

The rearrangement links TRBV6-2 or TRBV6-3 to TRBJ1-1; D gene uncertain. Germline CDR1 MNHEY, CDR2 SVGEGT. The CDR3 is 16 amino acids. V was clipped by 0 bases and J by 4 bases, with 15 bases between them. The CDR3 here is CASSYSIWIGSTEAFF. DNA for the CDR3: TGTGCCAGCAGTTACTCGATCTGGATCGGGTCCACTGAAGCTTTCTTT.

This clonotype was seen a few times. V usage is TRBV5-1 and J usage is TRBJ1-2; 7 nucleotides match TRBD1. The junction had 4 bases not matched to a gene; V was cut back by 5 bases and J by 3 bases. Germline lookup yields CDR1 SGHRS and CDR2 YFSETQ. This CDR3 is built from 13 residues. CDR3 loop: CASSWDSYYGYTF. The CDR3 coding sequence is TGCGCCAGCAGTTGGGACAGCTACTATGGCTACACCTTC.

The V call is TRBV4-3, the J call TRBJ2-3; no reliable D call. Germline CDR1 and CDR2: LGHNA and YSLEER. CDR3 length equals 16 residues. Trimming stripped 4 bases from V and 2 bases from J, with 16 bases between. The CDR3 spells CASSPRASYTTDTQYF. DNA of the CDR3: TGCGCCAGCAGCCCTCGGGCCTCCTACACCACAGATACGCAGTATTTT.

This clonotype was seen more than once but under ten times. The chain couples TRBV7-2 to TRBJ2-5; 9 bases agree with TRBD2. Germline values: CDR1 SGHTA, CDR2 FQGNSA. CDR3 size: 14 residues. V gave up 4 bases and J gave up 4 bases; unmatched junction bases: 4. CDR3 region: CASSSGTSRETQYF. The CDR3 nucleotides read TGTGCCAGCAGCTCTGGGACTAGCAGAGAGACCCAGTACTTC.

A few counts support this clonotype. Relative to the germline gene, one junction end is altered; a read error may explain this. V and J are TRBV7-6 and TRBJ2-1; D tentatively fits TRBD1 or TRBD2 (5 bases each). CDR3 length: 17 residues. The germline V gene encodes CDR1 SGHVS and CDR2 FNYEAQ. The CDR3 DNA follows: TGTGCTAGCAGCGGCGAGGTAGGGGCGGACGTCTACAATGAGCAGTTCTTC. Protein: CASSGEVGADVYNEQFF.

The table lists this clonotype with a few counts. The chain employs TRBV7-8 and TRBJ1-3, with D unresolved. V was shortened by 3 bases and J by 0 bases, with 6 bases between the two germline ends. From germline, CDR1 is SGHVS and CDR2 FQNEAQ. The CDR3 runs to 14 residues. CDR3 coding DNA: TGTGCCAGCAGCTTTTACCCCTCTGGAAACACCATATATTTT. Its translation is CASSFYPSGNTIYF.

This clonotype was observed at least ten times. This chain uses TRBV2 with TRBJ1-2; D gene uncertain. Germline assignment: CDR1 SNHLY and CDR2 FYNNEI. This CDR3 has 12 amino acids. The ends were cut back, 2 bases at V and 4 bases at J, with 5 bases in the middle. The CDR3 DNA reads TGTGCCAGCAGTGAACAGTTCTATGGCTACACCTTC. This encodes CASSEQFYGYTF. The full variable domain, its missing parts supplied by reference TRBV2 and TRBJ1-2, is EPEVTQTPSHQVTQMGQEVILRCVPISNHLYFYWYRQILGQKVEFLVSFYNNEISEKSEIFDDQFSVERPDGSNFTLKIRSTKLEDSAMYFCASSEQFYGYTFGSGTRLTVV.

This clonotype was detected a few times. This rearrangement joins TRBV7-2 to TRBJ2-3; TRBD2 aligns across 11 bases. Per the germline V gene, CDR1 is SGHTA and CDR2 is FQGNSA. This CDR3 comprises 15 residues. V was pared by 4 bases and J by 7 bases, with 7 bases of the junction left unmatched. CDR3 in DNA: TGTGCCAGCAGCTCACTAGCGGGAGATGGAAATACGCAGTATTTT. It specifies CASSSLAGDGNTQYF.

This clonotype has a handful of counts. The chain's CDR3 is CASGVLAGKADTQYF. In DNA form, the CDR3 reads TGCGCCAGCGGAGTCCTAGCGGGAAAGGCAGATACGCAGTATTTT. This chain links TRBV5-1 with TRBJ2-3, with 9 bases matching TRBD2. V trimming: 7 bases; J trimming: 4 bases; junction bases outside the gene matches: 10. This CDR3 has 15 residues. CDR1 is SGHRS and CDR2 is YFSETQ in the germline V gene. The full variable domain, its missing parts supplied by reference TRBV5-1 and TRBJ2-3, is KAGVTQTPRYLIKTRGQQVTLSCSPISGHRSVSWYQQTPGQGLQFLFEYFSETQRNKGNFPGRFSGRQFSNSRSEMNVSTLELGDSALYLCASGVLAGKADTQYFGPGTRLTVL.

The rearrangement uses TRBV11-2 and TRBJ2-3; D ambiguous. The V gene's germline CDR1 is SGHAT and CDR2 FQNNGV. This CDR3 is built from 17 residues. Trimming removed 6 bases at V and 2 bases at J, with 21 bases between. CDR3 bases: TGTGCCAGCAGACTTCCCATCTACCGGGCCGACACAGATACGCAGTATTTT. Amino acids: CASRLPIYRADTDTQYF.

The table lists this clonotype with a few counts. The CDR3, as DNA: TGCAGTGCTAGGAGGGACTCCTACGAGCAGTACTTC. Translation: CSARRDSYEQYF. The rearrangement links TRBV20-1 to TRBJ2-7, with D possibly being TRBD2 (5 bases). The V end was cut by 3 bases, the J end by 0 bases, with 6 bases between. Germline V gene data show CDR1 as DFQATT and CDR2 as SNEGSKA (reference sequence). The CDR3 consists of 12 residues.

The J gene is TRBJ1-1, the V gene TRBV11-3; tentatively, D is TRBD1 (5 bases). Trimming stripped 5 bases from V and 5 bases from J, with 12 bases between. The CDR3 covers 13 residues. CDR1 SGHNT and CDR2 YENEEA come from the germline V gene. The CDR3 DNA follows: TGTGCCAGCAGCACCCTGAGGGGTACTGAAGCTTTCTTT. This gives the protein CASSTLRGTEAFF.

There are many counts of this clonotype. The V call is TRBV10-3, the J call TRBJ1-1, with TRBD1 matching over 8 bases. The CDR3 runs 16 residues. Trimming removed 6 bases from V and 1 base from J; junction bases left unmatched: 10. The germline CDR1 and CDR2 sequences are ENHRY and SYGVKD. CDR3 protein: CAISATTGGENTEAFF. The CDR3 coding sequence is TGTGCCATCAGCGCTACAACAGGGGGTGAGAACACTGAAGCTTTCTTT.

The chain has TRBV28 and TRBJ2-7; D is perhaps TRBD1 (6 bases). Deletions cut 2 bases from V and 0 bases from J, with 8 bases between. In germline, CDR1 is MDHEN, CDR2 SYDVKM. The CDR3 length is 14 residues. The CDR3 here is CASSLGQYSYEQYF. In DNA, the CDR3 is TGTGCCAGCAGTTTAGGACAGTACTCCTACGAGCAGTACTTC.

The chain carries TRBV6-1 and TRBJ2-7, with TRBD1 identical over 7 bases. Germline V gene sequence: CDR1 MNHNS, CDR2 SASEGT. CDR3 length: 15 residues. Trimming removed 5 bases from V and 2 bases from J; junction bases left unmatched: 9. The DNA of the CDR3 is TGTGCCAGCAGTACACAACAGGGGTACCCCTACGAGCAGTACTTC. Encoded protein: CASSTQQGYPYEQYF.

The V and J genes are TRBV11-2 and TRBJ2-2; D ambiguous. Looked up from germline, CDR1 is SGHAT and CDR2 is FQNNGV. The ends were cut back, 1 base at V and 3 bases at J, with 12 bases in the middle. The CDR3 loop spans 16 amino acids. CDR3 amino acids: CASSLAPGLDTGELFF. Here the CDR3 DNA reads TGTGCCAGCAGCTTAGCTCCGGGTTTAGACACCGGGGAGCTGTTTTTT.

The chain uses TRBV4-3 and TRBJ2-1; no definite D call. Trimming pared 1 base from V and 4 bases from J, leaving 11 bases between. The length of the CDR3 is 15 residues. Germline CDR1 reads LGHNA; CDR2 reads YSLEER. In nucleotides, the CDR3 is TGCGCCAGCAGCCAAGGCGGAACGATGTACAATGAGCAGTTCTTC. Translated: CASSQGGTMYNEQFF.